The table lists the clone carrying this TCR beta chain with a few counts. Its antigen is undetermined. This CDR3 contains 16 residues. Germline V gene lookup returns CDR1 MDHEN and CDR2 SYDVKM. The V gene lost 6 bases and the J gene lost 0 bases, with 15 bases spanning the gap. Attachment of unique molecular identifiers was made to individual cDNA molecules. TCRdb passed the 5' RACE reads through MiXCR, listing each CDR3 protein once. The sample records roughly 86,000 distinct CDR3 sequences, about 6.5% being singletons. The data were taken from a study of early T cells in non-severe SARS-CoV-2 infection. Across the study: Whole-blood bulk RNA, unsorted, was sequenced, and chains were unpaired. General observations from the study: In VDJdb matching, anti-spike CD8 responses were favored while private and CD4 specificities went missing.

The rearrangement links TRBV28 to TRBJ2-1; tentatively, D is TRBD1 (6 bases). The sequenced sample consisted of whole blood. The source is an adult who was a healthcare worker with PCR-confirmed SARS-CoV-2 infection or an uninfected control (not recorded which). CDR3 residues: CASRPTGWSSYNEQFF. CDR3 DNA sequence: TGTGCCAGCAGGCCTACAGGGTGGAGCTCCTACAATGAGCAGTTCTTC.